A single sample gave rise to the 9 T cell receptor beta chains below, sequenced in a study of regulatory T cells in long-lasting Graves disease. Time point of the sample: newly diagnosed GD, antithyroid drugs for less than 3 months. With RNA extracted from PBMCs as input, the TCR library was made. Library construction for TCR beta used iRepertoire HTBI primers and Arm-PCR of CDR3 regions. TCRdb re-called the multiplex PCR reads with MiXCR, one entry per CDR3 protein. The sample holds about 530,000 distinct CDR3 sequences, around 16% seen once. These sequences were also reported in another study, on T cells in Graves' hyperthyroidism and ophthalmopathy.

The sequenced sample was peripheral blood mononuclear cells (PBMCs), obtained at new diagnosis, from a patient treated with antithyroid drugs. Receptors were obtained from a woman aged 40-65 years with Graves disease.

V is TRBV15 and J is TRBJ1-1; D not resolved. This CDR3 contains 14 residues. The germline V and J ends were trimmed by 0 bases and 3 bases, with 8 bases remaining between them. Germline assignment: CDR1 LNHNV and CDR2 YYDKDF (reference sequence). CDR3 coding DNA: TGTGCCACCAGCAGAGATCCCCCCCACACTGAAGCTTTCTTT. Amino acids: CATSRDPPHTEAFF.

The sample holds a few counts of this clonotype. V usage is TRBV4-1 and J usage is TRBJ2-3; 7 bases are shared with TRBD2. CDR1 is MGHRA, CDR2 YSYEKL, per germline. Trimming cost V 0 bases and J 2 bases; bases outside gene matches: 2. The CDR3 sequence is 15 residues long. CDR3 nucleotides: TGCGCCAGCAGCCAAGAGCGGGGGTTCACAGATACGCAGTATTTT. It specifies CASSQERGFTDTQYF.

This clonotype was observed many times. This chain links TRBV3-1 with TRBJ1-1; maybe TRBD1 (6 bases). The CDR3 runs 15 residues. Trimming cost V 5 bases and J 1 base, with 14 bases left between them. Germline-derived CDR1 and CDR2 are LGHDT and YNNKEL (reference sequence). DNA of the CDR3: TGTGCCAGCAGCAGTCGATGGGGGCCGAACACTGAAGCTTTCTTT. It translates to CASSSRWGPNTEAFF.

This clonotype was picked up many times. The chain joins TRBV5-1 to TRBJ2-1; TRBD2 is a possible D gene (6 bases). CDR1 and CDR2 from the germline V gene are SGHRS and YFSETQ. V lost 0 bases and J lost 2, with 9 bases in between. The CDR3 length is 15 residues. The CDR3 region has the DNA TGCGCCAGCAGCTTGGACGGGGGAACCTACAATGAGCAGTTCTTC. Translated, it gives CASSLDGGTYNEQFF.

This clonotype was seen only a few times. The CDR3 DNA is TGTGCCAGCAGTTTCGCTAGCCGGGAGACCCAGTACTTC. It encodes CASSFASRETQYF. V usage is TRBV12-3 or TRBV12-4 and J usage is TRBJ2-5, with D tentatively TRBD2 (5 bases). The CDR3 has 13 residues. V lost 3 bases, J lost 5 bases, and 10 bases lay in between.

The chain links TRBV20-1 to TRBJ2-2; D ambiguous. This CDR3 comprises 18 residues. In germline, CDR1 is DFQATT, CDR2 SNEGSKA (reference sequence). V was cut by 2 bases and J by 0 bases, with 19 bases left in between. The CDR3: CSARKAGQVATNTGELFF. CDR3 DNA: TGCAGTGCTAGAAAGGCAGGCCAGGTCGCGACGAACACCGGGGAGCTGTTTTTT.

Many counts were recorded for this clonotype. The chain couples TRBV27 to TRBJ1-1, with a possible D match to TRBD1 (5 bases). Germline V gene data show CDR1 as MNHEY and CDR2 as SMNVEV (reference sequence). This CDR3 comprises 14 residues. The V gene lost 3 bases and the J gene lost 4 bases, with 12 bases spanning the gap. CDR3 residues: CASSFGGLGTEAFF. As DNA, the CDR3 is TGTGCCAGCAGTTTCGGGGGACTCGGCACTGAAGCTTTCTTT.

This clonotype came up many times. The rearrangement links TRBV20-1 to TRBJ2-5; TRBD1 matches 9 bases. Germline trimming cut 0 bases from V and 8 bases from J; bases unmatched to any gene: 13. CDR3 length: 16 amino acids. Germline values: CDR1 DFQATT, CDR2 SNEGSKA (reference sequence). CDR3 residues: CSARDQGQGEISTQYF. In DNA, the CDR3 is TGCAGTGCTAGAGATCAGGGACAGGGTGAAATAAGTACCCAGTACTTC.

V is TRBV24-1 and J is TRBJ1-2; 8 nucleotides match TRBD1. The V gene's germline CDR1 is KGHDR and CDR2 SFDVKD. After removal of 3 bases from V and 4 bases from J, the junction contained 6 bases not matched to a gene. The CDR3 spans 15 residues. The chain's CDR3 is CATSDQAGGTYGYTF. CDR3 sequence (DNA): TGTGCCACCAGTGATCAGGCAGGGGGCACCTATGGCTACACCTTC.